These 5 T cell receptor beta chains came from one sample sequenced in a study of beta chain features in type 1 diabetes. Isolated RNA was reverse transcribed in full, so expressed TCRB transcripts were sequenced. Sequencing used immunoSEQ multiplex PCR; TCRdb keeps in-frame clones, though not all of them. Of just under 150,000 clones listed, 10% are singletons. The sequenced sample was naive CD4+ T cells from blood. These receptors were obtained from a man aged 18 to 29 in good health.

The chain is built from TRBV19 and TRBJ1-1, with 8 bases that match TRBD1. J lost 5 bases, V lost 6 bases, and 8 bases had no gene match. The germline V gene encodes CDR1 LNHDA and CDR2 SQIVND (reference sequence). There are 14 residues in the CDR3. CDR3 nucleotides: TGTGCCAGTAGCCCCGGGGACAGGAGGACTGAAGCTTTCTTT. Its protein is CASSPGDRRTEAFF.

The chain recombines TRBV7-9 with TRBJ2-7, with D unresolved. CDR1 is SEHNR, CDR2 FQNEAQ, per germline (reference sequence). This CDR3 is 13 amino acids long. Trimming removed 3 bases from V and 9 bases from J, with 15 bases in between. CDR3 in amino acids: CASSFLESRRQYF. CDR3 in DNA: TGTGCCAGCAGCTTTCTTGAATCTAGGCGGCAGTACTTC.

This chain links TRBV2 with TRBJ2-5; 9 nucleotides align to TRBD1. The end of the DNA is better explained by TRBJ2-7, so the J call may be wrong. Germline assignment: CDR1 SNHLY and CDR2 FYNNEI. The CDR3 length is 14 residues. CDR3: CASSGTGPGGEQYF. The DNA for the CDR3 is TGTGCCAGCAGCGGGACAGGGCCGGGTGGCGAGCAGTACTTC.

This chain links TRBV7-2 with TRBJ2-3; 9 bases fit TRBD2. Germline CDR1 SGHTA, CDR2 FQGNSA. The CDR3 sequence is 16 residues long. V shed 3 bases and J 3 bases; nucleotides not matched to a gene: 7. In DNA form, the CDR3 reads TGTGCCAGCAGCTTTCTTGGTCTAGCGGGGACAGATACGCAGTATTTT. It translates to CASSFLGLAGTDTQYF.

This clone was detected only a few times. The chain links TRBV19 to TRBJ2-7, with TRBD1 identical over 9 bases. J gave up 5 bases and V 5 bases, and 7 bases lay outside the gene matches. The CDR3 totals 14 residues. Germline loops: CDR1 LNHDA, CDR2 SQIVND (reference sequence). CDR3 sequence: CASSWDRERNEQYF. DNA for the CDR3: TGTGCCAGTAGTTGGGACAGGGAGAGGAACGAGCAGTACTTC.